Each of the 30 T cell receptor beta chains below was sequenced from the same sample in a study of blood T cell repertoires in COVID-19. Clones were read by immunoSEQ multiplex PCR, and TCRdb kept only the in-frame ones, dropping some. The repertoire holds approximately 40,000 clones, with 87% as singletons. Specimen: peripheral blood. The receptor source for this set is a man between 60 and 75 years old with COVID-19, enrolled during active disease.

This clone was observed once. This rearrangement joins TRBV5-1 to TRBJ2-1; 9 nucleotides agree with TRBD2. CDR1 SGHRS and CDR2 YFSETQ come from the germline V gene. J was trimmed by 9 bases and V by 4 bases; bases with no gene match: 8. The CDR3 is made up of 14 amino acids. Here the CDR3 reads CASSPYSGSTEQFF. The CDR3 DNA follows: TGCGCCAGCAGCCCCTATAGCGGGAGCACTGAGCAGTTCTTC. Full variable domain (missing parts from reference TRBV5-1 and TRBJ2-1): KAGVTQTPRYLIKTRGQQVTLSCSPISGHRSVSWYQQTPGQGLQFLFEYFSETQRNKGNFPGRFSGRQFSNSRSEMNVSTLELGDSALYLCASSPYSGSTEQFFGPGTRLTVL.

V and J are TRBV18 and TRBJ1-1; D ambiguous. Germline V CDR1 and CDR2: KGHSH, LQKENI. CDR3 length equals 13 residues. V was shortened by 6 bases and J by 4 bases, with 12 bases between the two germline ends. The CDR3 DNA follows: TGTGCCAGCTCCCACAACCCAGGCACTGAAGCTTTCTTT. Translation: CASSHNPGTEAFF.

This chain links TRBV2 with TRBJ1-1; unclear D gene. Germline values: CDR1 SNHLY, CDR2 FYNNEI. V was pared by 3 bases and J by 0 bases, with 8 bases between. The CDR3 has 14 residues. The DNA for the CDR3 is TGTGCCAGCAGTGATAGCCTTATGAACACTGAAGCTTTCTTT. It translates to CASSDSLMNTEAFF.

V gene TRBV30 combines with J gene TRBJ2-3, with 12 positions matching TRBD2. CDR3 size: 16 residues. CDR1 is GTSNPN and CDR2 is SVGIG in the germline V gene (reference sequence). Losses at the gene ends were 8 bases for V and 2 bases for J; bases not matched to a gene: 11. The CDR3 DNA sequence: TGTGCCCTAGGGGGGACTAGCGGGTTAAACACAGATACGCAGTATTTT. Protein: CALGGTSGLNTDTQYF.

The CDR3 DNA is TGTGCCAGCAGTGAATTTTCAGGACTCTCGAGGACCGGGGAGCTGTTTTTT. Encoded protein: CASSEFSGLSRTGELFF. This rearrangement joins TRBV25-1 to TRBJ2-2; D is possibly TRBD2 (5 bases). This CDR3 is 17 amino acids long. Per the germline V gene, CDR1 is MGHDK and CDR2 is SYGVNS. The V end was cut by 1 base, the J end by 5 bases, with 17 bases between.

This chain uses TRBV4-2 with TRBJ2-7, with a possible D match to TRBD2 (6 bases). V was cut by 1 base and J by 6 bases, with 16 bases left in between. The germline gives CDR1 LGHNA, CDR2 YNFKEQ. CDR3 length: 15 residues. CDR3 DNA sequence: TGTGCCAGCAGCCAAGGGGGGACGGTGGGGGGCGAGCAGTACTTC. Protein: CASSQGGTVGGEQYF.

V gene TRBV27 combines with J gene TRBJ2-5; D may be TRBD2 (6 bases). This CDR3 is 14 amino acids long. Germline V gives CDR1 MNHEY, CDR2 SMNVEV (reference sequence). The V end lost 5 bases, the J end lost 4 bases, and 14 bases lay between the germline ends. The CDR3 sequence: CASSPAGTPETQYF. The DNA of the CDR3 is TGTGCCAGCAGTCCCGCCGGGACTCCAGAGACCCAGTACTTC.

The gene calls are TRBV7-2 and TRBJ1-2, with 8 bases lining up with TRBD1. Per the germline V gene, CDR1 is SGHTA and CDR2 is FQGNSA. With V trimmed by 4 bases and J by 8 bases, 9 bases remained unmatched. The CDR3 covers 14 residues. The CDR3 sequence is CASSSQGAKVGYTF. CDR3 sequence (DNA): TGTGCCAGCAGCTCTCAGGGGGCGAAGGTGGGCTACACCTTC.

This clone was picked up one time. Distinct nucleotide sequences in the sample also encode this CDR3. Here the CDR3 reads CAWSVRDNQPQHF. The CDR3 region has the DNA TGTGCCTGGAGTGTACGAGACAATCAGCCCCAGCATTTT. The chain couples TRBV30 to TRBJ1-5, with unresolved D. CDR3 length: 13 amino acids. Germline lookup yields CDR1 GTSNPN and CDR2 SVGIG (reference sequence). V lost 0 bases to trimming and J lost 3 bases, with 6 bases between them.

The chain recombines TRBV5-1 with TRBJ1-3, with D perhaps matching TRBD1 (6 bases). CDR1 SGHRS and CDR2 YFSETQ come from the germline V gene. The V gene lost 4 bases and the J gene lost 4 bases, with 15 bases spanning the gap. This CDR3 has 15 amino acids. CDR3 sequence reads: CASSPGGGVGNTIYF. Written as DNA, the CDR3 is TGCGCCAGCAGCCCAGGCGGGGGCGTCGGAAACACCATATATTTT.

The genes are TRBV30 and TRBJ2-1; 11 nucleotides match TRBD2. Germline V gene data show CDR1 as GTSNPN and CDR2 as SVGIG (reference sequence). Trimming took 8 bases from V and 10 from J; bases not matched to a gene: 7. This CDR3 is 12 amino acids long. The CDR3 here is CAGRLAGGEQFF. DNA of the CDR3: TGTGCCGGCCGGCTAGCGGGAGGCGAGCAGTTCTTC. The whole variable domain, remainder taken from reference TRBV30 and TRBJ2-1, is SQTIHQWPATLVQPVGSPLSLECTVEGTSNPNLYWYRQAAGRGLQLLFYSVGIGQISSEVPQNLSASRPQDRQFILSSKKLLLSDSGFYLCAGRLAGGEQFFGPGTRLTVL.

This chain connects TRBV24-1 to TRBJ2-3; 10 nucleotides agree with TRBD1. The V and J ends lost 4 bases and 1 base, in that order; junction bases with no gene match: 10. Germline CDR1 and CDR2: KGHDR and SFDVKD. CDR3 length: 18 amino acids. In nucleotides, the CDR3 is TGTGCCACCAGTGACGTCGGACAGGGGGACAGGGGCACAGATACGCAGTATTTT. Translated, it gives CATSDVGQGDRGTDTQYF.

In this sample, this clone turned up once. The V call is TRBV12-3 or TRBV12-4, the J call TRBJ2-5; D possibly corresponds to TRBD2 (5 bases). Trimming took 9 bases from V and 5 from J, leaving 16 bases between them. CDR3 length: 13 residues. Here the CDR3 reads CASCPDFRETQYF. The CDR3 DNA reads TGTGCCAGTTGCCCGGACTTCAGGGAGACCCAGTACTTC.

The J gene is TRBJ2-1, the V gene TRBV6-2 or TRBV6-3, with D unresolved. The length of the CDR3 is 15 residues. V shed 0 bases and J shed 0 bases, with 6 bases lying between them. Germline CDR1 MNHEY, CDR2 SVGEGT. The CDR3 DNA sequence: TGTGCCAGCAGTTACTCGGCAAGCTCCTACAATGAGCAGTTCTTC. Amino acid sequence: CASSYSASSYNEQFF.

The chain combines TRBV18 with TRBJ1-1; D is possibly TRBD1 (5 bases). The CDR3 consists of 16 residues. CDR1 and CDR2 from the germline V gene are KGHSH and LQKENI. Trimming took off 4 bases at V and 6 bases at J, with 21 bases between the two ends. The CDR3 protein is CASSRTRETEDAEAFF. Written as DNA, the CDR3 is TGTGCCAGCTCACGAACCCGTGAGACAGAAGATGCTGAAGCTTTCTTT.

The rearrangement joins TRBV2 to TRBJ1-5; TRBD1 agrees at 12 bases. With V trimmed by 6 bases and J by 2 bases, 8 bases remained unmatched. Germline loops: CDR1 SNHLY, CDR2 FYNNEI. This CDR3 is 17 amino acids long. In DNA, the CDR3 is TGTGCCAGCAGGCAAGGGGGACAGGGGGCGGGCAATCAGCCCCAGCATTTT. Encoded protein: CASRQGGQGAGNQPQHF.

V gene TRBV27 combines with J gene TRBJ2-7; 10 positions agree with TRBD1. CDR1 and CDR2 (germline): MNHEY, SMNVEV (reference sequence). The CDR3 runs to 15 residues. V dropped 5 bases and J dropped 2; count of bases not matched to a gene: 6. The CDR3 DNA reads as TGTGCCAGCAGTACCCGGGGGACAGGGGCCTACGAGCAGTACTTC. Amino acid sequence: CASSTRGTGAYEQYF.

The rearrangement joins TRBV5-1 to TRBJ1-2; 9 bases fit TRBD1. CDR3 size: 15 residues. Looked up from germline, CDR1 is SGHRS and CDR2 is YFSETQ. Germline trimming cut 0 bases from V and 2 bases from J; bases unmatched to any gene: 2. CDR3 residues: CASSLGTGANYGYTF. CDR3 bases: TGCGCCAGCAGCTTGGGGACAGGGGCAAACTATGGCTACACCTTC.

In nucleotides, the CDR3 is TGTGCCAGTGGACAGAGCTCCTATAATTCACCCCTCCACTTT. It codes for CASGQSSYNSPLHF. This chain connects TRBV19 to TRBJ1-6; the D gene is possibly TRBD1 (6 bases). Trimming shortened V by 8 bases and J by 0 bases, and 8 bases separated the two germline ends. This CDR3 is built from 14 residues. The germline CDR1 and CDR2 sequences are LNHDA and SQIVND (reference sequence).

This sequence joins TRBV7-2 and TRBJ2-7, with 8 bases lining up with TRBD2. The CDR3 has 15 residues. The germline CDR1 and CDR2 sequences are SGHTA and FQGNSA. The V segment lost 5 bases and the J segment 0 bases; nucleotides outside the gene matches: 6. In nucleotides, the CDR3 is TGTGCCAGCAGCCTAGGGCGGGAGGCCTCCTACGAGCAGTACTTC. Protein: CASSLGREASYEQYF.

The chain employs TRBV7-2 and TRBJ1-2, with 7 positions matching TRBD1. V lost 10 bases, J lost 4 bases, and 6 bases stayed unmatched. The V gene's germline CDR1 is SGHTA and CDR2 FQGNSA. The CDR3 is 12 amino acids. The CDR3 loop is CAIQTGSYGYTF. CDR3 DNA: TGTGCCATCCAGACAGGGAGCTATGGCTACACCTTC. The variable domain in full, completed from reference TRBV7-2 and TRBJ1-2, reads GAGVSQSPSNKVTEKGKDVELRCDPISGHTALYWYRQSLGQGLEFLIYFQGNSAPDKSGLPSDRFSAERTGGSVSTLTIQRTQQEDSAVYLCAIQTGSYGYTFGSGTRLTVV.

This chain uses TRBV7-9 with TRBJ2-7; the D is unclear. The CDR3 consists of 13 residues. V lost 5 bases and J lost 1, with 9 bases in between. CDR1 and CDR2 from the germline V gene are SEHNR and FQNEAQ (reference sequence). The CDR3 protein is CASSPTGSYEQYF. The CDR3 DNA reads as TGTGCCAGCAGCCCGACCGGGTCCTACGAGCAGTACTTC.

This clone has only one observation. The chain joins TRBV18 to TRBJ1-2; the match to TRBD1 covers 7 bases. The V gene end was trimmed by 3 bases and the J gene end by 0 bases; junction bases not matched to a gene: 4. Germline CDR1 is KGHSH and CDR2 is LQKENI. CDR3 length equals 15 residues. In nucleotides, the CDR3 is TGTGCCAGCTCACCCGCCGACAGGGCTAACTATGGCTACACCTTC. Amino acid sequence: CASSPADRANYGYTF.

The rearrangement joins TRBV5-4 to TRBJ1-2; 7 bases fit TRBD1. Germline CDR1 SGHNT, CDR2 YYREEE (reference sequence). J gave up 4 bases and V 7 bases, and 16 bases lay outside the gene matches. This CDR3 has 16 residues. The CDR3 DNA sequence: TGTGCCAGCCGTCCCCCAGGCCCTACAGGGGTCTATGGCTACACCTTC. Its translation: CASRPPGPTGVYGYTF.

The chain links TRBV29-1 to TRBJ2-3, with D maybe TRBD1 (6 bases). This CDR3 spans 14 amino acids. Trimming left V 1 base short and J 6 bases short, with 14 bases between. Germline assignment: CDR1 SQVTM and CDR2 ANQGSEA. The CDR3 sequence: CSVEGQGRSDTQYF. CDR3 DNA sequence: TGCAGCGTTGAAGGCCAGGGGAGATCGGATACGCAGTATTTT.

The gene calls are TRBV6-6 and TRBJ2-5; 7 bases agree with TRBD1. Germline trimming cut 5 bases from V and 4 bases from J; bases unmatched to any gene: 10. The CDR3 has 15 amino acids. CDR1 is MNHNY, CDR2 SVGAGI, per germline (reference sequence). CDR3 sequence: CASSRPGQDGETQYF. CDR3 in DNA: TGTGCCAGCAGTCGCCCCGGACAGGATGGAGAGACCCAGTACTTC.

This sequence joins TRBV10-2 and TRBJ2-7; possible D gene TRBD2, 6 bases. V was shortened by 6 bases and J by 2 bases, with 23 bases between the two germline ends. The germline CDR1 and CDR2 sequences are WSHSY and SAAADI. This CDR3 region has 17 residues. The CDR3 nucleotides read TGCGCCAGCAGGTTAAGCAGTCGTGGGGGAGGAGCCTACGAGCAGTACTTC. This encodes CASRLSSRGGGAYEQYF.

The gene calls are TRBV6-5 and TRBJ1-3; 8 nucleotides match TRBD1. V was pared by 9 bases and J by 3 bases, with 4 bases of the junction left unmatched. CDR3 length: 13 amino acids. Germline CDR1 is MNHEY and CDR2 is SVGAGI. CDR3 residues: CASTGGIGNTIYF. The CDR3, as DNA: TGTGCCAGTACAGGGGGGATTGGAAACACCATATATTTT.

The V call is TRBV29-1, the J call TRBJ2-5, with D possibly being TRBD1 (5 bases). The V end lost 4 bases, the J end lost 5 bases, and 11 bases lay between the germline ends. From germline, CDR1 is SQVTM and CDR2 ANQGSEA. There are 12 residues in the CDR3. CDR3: CSVVAGWETQYF. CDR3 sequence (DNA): TGCAGCGTTGTGGCAGGGTGGGAGACCCAGTACTTC. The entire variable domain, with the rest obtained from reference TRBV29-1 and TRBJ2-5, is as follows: SAVISQKPSRDICQRGTSLTIQCQVDSQVTMMFWYRQQPGQSLTLIATANQGSEATYESGFVIDKFPISRPNLTFSTLTVSNMSPEDSSIYLCSVVAGWETQYFGPGTRLLVL.

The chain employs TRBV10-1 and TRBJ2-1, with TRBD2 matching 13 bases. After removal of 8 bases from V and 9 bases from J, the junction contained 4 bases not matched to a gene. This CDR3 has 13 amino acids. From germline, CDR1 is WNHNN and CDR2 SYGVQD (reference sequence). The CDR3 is CASRGLAGAEQFF. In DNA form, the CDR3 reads TGCGCCAGCCGAGGACTAGCGGGAGCTGAGCAGTTCTTC.